The clone carrying this T cell receptor beta chain was detected many times. TCRdb recomputed calls from the reads with MiXCR, one row per CDR3 protein. The sample has about 400,000 distinct CDR3 sequences; 15% to 20% are singletons. The source of the sample is a study of T cell repertoires in cytomegalovirus infection. This sequence originates from a human donor in good health (CMV status not recorded). Some clones in this sample may be carry-over from other donors' samples. Input material: PBMCs.

The DNA for the CDR3 is TGTGCCAGCAGTTTAATATTCAGCGGGGGCTACAATGAGCAGTTCTTC. Its protein is CASSLIFSGGYNEQFF. This chain connects TRBV27 to TRBJ2-1; 8 nucleotides align to TRBD2. There are 16 residues in the CDR3. V was clipped by 2 bases and J by 3 bases; unmatched bases: 6. Germline CDR1 MNHEY, CDR2 SMNVEV (reference sequence).